This is a list of T cell receptor beta chains from one sample in a study of shared clonotypes between healthy human individuals. Method: immunoSEQ multiplex PCR; TCRdb's copy keeps in-frame clones and lacks some. The table shows 600,000 to 750,000 clones, with roughly 87% occurring only once. The sample consisted of memory CD8+ T cells from PBMCs. All receptors derive from a man between 18 and 35 years old in good health. Some clones in this sample may be carry-over from other donors' samples. The CDR3 runs from the conserved cysteine through the conserved F or W. D genes are given only for firm matches. Clone size is shown for a subset of rows, as once, few, many or a class of expanded clone.

j_call | d_call | v_call | clone_size | cdr3_nt | cdr3_aa
TRBJ2-7 | - | TRBV5-4 | - | TGTGCCAGCAGCTTACGGGGCTACGAGCAGTACTTC | CASSLRGYEQYF
TRBJ1-6 | - | TRBV7-9 | - | TGTGCCAGGGAAGGGGAGAGGGGGGATAATTCACCCCTCCACTTT | CAREGERGDNSPLHF
TRBJ2-7 | TRBD1 | TRBV11-1 | - | TGTGCCAGCAGCCTCGGACAGGGCCTCTCCTACGAGCAGTACTTC | CASSLGQGLSYEQYF
TRBJ2-1 | - | TRBV5-4 | - | TGTGCCAGCAGCTTGTTTAGCAGTGAGCAGTTCTTC | CASSLFSSEQFF
TRBJ2-7 | - | TRBV5-5 | - | TGTGCCAGCAGCTACTTTGACGAGTCTCCGCAGTACTTC | CASSYFDESPQYF
TRBJ2-7 | TRBD2 | TRBV5-4 | few | TGTGCCAGCAGCTTGGGCGGGGGCTACGAGCAGTACTTC | CASSLGGGYEQYF
TRBJ1-4 | - | TRBV11-2 | - | TGTGCCAGCAGCTTCTCTCCGGGGTCTAATGAAAAACTGTTTTTT | CASSFSPGSNEKLFF
TRBJ2-5 | TRBD2 | TRBV2 | - | TGTGCCAGCAAGGAATTTAGCGGGAGTGGAGAAGAGACCCAGTACTTC | CASKEFSGSGEETQYF
TRBJ2-7 | - | TRBV7-3 | - | TGTGCCAGCAGCCCCACCTCGGGTTACGAGCAGTACTTC | CASSPTSGYEQYF
TRBJ1-2 | - | TRBV7-9 | - | TGTGCCAGCAGCTTAGGCGAAAGCCCCATTGGCTACACCTTC | CASSLGESPIGYTF
TRBJ2-3 | TRBD1 | TRBV5-1 | once | TGCGCCAGCAGCTTGGTGCCATCGGGACAGGGGATTTCAGATACGCAGTATTTT | CASSLVPSGQGISDTQYF
TRBJ1-2 | - | TRBV29-1 | - | TGCAGCGCCACGGGAGACTATGGCTACACCTTC | CSATGDYGYTF
TRBJ2-7 | - | TRBV15 | - | TGTGCCACCAGCGGACAGACCTACGAGCAGTACTTC | CATSGQTYEQYF
TRBJ1-6 | - | TRBV30 | - | TGTGCCTGGAGTGTGGGGACATTGAATTCACCCCTCCACTTT | CAWSVGTLNSPLHF
TRBJ2-7 | - | TRBV7-9 | - | TGTGCCAGCAGCCCCGCCGGGACAACCCGTTACGAGCAGTACTTC | CASSPAGTTRYEQYF
TRBJ2-2 | - | TRBV6-4 | many | TGTGCCAGCAGCCTTACGAACACCGGGGAGCTGTTTTTT | CASSLTNTGELFF
TRBJ1-1 | - | TRBV19 | few | TGTGCCAGTAGTCCCCGGGACGGGTGGGCTGAAGCTTTCTTT | CASSPRDGWAEAFF
TRBJ2-1 | - | TRBV19 | - | TGTGCCAGTACGGGGAGTAATGAGCAGTTCTTC | CASTGSNEQFF
TRBJ1-4 | - | TRBV15 | few | TGTGCCACTCTCCCGGGCAGTGCTAATGAAAAACTGTTTTTT | CATLPGSANEKLFF
TRBJ1-1 | TRBD1 | TRBV11-2 | - | TGTGCCAGCAGCCGACAGGGAGTGTTGGGTACTACTGAAGCTTTCTTT | CASSRQGVLGTTEAFF
TRBJ2-1 | - | TRBV28 | - | TGTGCCAGCAGTTCTCCTTACTCGAATGAGCAGTTCTTC | CASSSPYSNEQFF
TRBJ2-3 | - | TRBV4-1 | - | TGCGCCAGCAGCCAACTTCTCCGGGAAGGCCCGGATACGCAGTATTTT | CASSQLLREGPDTQYF
TRBJ2-1 | - | TRBV5-1 | - | TGCGCCAGCAGCCCGGCGGGGCCCTCAGGGCCTGAGCAGTTCTTC | CASSPAGPSGPEQFF
TRBJ2-5 | TRBD2 | TRBV7-9 | - | TGTGCCAGCAATAGCGGGAGGCAACGCCGCGGGGAGACCCAGTACTTC | CASNSGRQRRGETQYF
TRBJ1-1 | - | TRBV5-4 | few | TGTGCCAGCAGCTCCGACATTGAAGCTTTCTTT | CASSSDIEAFF
TRBJ1-3 | - | TRBV5-6 | - | TGTGCCAGCAGCTTGTACCCAACCGACACTGGAAACACCATATATTTT | CASSLYPTDTGNTIYF
TRBJ1-2 | - | TRBV27 | - | TGTGCCAGCAGTTTCTCCAGAGTCTATGGCTACACCTTC | CASSFSRVYGYTF
TRBJ2-7 | - | TRBV18 | - | TGTGCCAGCTCACGGGATGGGACTTCCTGGGAGCAGTACTTC | CASSRDGTSWEQYF
TRBJ2-5 | TRBD2 | TRBV28 | - | TGTGCCAGCAGTTTATTAACCCGGGGGGGTCAAGGCCAGTACTTC | CASSLLTRGGQGQYF
TRBJ2-1 | TRBD1 | TRBV27 | - | TGTGCCAGCAGTAGACAGGGGGCTAGTGAGCAGTTCTTC | CASSRQGASEQFF
TRBJ2-2 | - | TRBV19 | few | TGTGCCAGTAGTATAGGGCGGTCCGGGGAGCTGTTTTTT | CASSIGRSGELFF
TRBJ2-1 | - | TRBV29-1 | - | TGCAGCGTTGTGTACAATGAGCAGTTCTTC | CSVVYNEQFF
TRBJ1-5 | - | TRBV27 | once | TGTGCCAGCAGGTCGGGCTATAGCAATCAGCCCCAGCATTTT | CASRSGYSNQPQHF
TRBJ2-3 | - | TRBV5-6 | - | TGTGCCAGCAGCTTGGGCGTAACTAGCACAGATACGCAGTATTTT | CASSLGVTSTDTQYF
TRBJ2-7 | TRBD1 | TRBV5-6 | - | TGTGCCAGCAGCGGCGGGGACAGGGGGTCTTACGAGCAGTACTTC | CASSGGDRGSYEQYF
TRBJ2-1 | TRBD2 | TRBV27 | - | TGTGCCAGCACCCTAGGGGCGGGAGGGCCCCCCTACAATGAGCAGTTCTTC | CASTLGAGGPPYNEQFF
TRBJ2-2 | TRBD2 | TRBV10-1 | - | TGCGCCAGCAGTGAGAGGAAAGTAGCGGGAGTCACCGGGGAGCTGTTTTTT | CASSERKVAGVTGELFF
TRBJ2-3 | - | TRBV13 | - | TGTGCCAGCGGTCATACCGGGACCCACCACCATTTT | CASGHTGTHHHF
TRBJ2-1 | TRBD2 | TRBV30 | - | TGTGCCTGGGCCCCGGGACTAGCGGGAGTTGAGCAGTTCTTC | CAWAPGLAGVEQFF
TRBJ1-1 | - | TRBV10-2 | once | TGCGCCAGCAGTGAGTCGATTCGGAACACTGAAGCTTTCTTT | CASSESIRNTEAFF
TRBJ2-3 | TRBD2 | TRBV2 | - | TGTGCCAGCAGTGAATGGCCTAGCGGGGACCCCACAGATACGCAGTATTTT | CASSEWPSGDPTDTQYF
TRBJ2-1 | TRBD2 | TRBV9 | - | TGTGCCAGCAGCCTCAGCGGGAGTAGGTACAATGAGCAGTTCTTC | CASSLSGSRYNEQFF
TRBJ2-3 | - | TRBV15 | - | TGTGCCACCACGCGGGCTTCCACAGATACGCAGTATTTT | CATTRASTDTQYF
TRBJ2-7 | - | TRBV11-2 | - | TGTGCCAGCAGCTTAGATGGGCAGAGCGAGCAGTACTTC | CASSLDGQSEQYF
TRBJ2-6 | TRBD1 | TRBV6-5 | - | TGTGCCAGCAGCCCCGGGACAGGGAGGGCCAACGTCCTGACTTTC | CASSPGTGRANVLTF
TRBJ1-5 | - | TRBV9 | - | TGTGCCAGCAGCGTCGGCCAGGGCAATCAGCCCCAGCATTTT | CASSVGQGNQPQHF